This TCR beta chain was obtained from a study of monozygotic twins with cystic fibrosis. Overall study: Library input was approximately 2.7 micrograms of fragmented DNA, with 15 PCR cycles. Study-wide findings and caveats: V usage most resembled the co-twin in 13 of 16 pairs.

About this clone: The antigen remains undetermined.

Per germline, CDR1 MNHEY and CDR2 SVGAGI. The CDR3 is 14 residues long. V gave up 2 bases and J gave up 5 bases, with 12 bases separating them. Clones were sequenced by immunoSEQ multiplex PCR, and TCRdb holds only the in-frame ones, with some missing. The repertoire holds about 9,600 clones, 91% seen once, with 5% to 6.5% in the top ten. Sequenced sample: blood. The TCR comes from a boy aged 2 to 10 with cystic fibrosis. V is TRBV6-5 and J is TRBJ1-2; possibly TRBD1 for D (5 bases). The CDR3 nucleotides read TGTGCCAGCAGTTACGGGGCCGGGTCTTATGGCTACACCTTC. As protein: CASSYGAGSYGYTF.